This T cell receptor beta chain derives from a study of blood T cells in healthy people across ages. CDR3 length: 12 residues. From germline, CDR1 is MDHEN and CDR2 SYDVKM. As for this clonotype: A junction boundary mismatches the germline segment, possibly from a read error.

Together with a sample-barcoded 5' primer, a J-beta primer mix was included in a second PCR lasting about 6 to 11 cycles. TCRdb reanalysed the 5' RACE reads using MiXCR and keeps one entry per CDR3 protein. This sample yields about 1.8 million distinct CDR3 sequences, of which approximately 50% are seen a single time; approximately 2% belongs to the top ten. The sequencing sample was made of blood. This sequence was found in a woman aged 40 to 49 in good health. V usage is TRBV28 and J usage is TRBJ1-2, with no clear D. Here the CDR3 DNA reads TGTGCCTGCAGACTAGACCCCAATCGCTACACCTTC. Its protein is CACRLDPNRYTF.